A selection of T cell receptor beta chains follows, all from one sample in a study of CD8+ T cells in alopecia areata. Assay: immunoSEQ multiplex PCR; the TCRdb copy retains only in-frame clones and omits some. The repertoire includes 65,000 to 75,000 clones, under 55% of them detected once, and 15% to 20% sits in the top ten. The material was CD8+ T cells sorted from blood, obtained at week 0. The receptor set was obtained from a human donor with alopecia areata. CDR3s include the opening cysteine and the closing phenylalanine or tryptophan. Fields, in order: CDR3 DNA, CDR3 protein, V gene, clone size, CDR3 length, J gene, D gene. A D gene is named only where the DNA matches it firmly. Size is stated for part of the rows, as once, few or many counts, or as a class when the clone is expanded.

CDR3nt: TGTGCCTGGAGTCACTCGGGGGCGGGCGAGTTCTTC
CDR3aa: CAWSHSGAGEFF
v_gene: TRBV30
abundance: -
len: 12
j_gene: TRBJ2-1
d_gene: -

CDR3nt: TGTGCCAGCAGCTTAAGCCGAAGCGGCTACACCTTC
CDR3aa: CASSLSRSGYTF
v_gene: TRBV7-9
abundance: -
len: 12
j_gene: TRBJ1-2
d_gene: -

CDR3nt: TGCGCCAGCAGTCACCCGGGACAGGGATCCTACGAGCAGTACTTC
CDR3aa: CASSHPGQGSYEQYF
v_gene: TRBV4-1
abundance: -
len: 15
j_gene: TRBJ2-7
d_gene: TRBD1

CDR3nt: TGTGCCAGCAGCTCCTCGATGGACAGCCAAGAGACCCAGTACTTC
CDR3aa: CASSSSMDSQETQYF
v_gene: TRBV7-9
abundance: -
len: 15
j_gene: TRBJ2-5
d_gene: -

CDR3nt: TGTGCCACCAAGACCATCTTAGGTGACACTGAAGCTTTCTTT
CDR3aa: CATKTILGDTEAFF
v_gene: TRBV15
abundance: -
len: 14
j_gene: TRBJ1-1
d_gene: -

CDR3nt: TGTGCCAGCAGGGGACCGGGACTGAACTACGAGCAGTACTTC
CDR3aa: CASRGPGLNYEQYF
v_gene: TRBV28
abundance: -
len: 14
j_gene: TRBJ2-7
d_gene: -

CDR3nt: TGCGCCAGCAGCCAAGATGGGCCCGAGAGGAGAAACACCATATATTTT
CDR3aa: CASSQDGPERRNTIYF
v_gene: TRBV4-1
abundance: -
len: 16
j_gene: TRBJ1-3
d_gene: -

CDR3nt: TGTGCCACCAGCAGAGTTACAGCCGAGACCCAGTACTTC
CDR3aa: CATSRVTAETQYF
v_gene: TRBV15
abundance: -
len: 13
j_gene: TRBJ2-5
d_gene: -

CDR3nt: TGTGCCAGCAGCGGTAGCGAGGGCTGGAGTGAAGCTTTCTTT
CDR3aa: CASSGSEGWSEAFF
v_gene: TRBV9
abundance: few
len: 14
j_gene: TRBJ1-1
d_gene: -

CDR3nt: TGTGCCAGTAGTATGCAAGGGGTTAATCAGCCCCAGCATTTT
CDR3aa: CASSMQGVNQPQHF
v_gene: TRBV19
abundance: -
len: 14
j_gene: TRBJ1-5
d_gene: -

CDR3nt: TGTGCCTGGAGTGTTAAGCCCTACGAGCAGTACTTC
CDR3aa: CAWSVKPYEQYF
v_gene: TRBV30
abundance: -
len: 12
j_gene: TRBJ2-7
d_gene: -

CDR3nt: TGTGCCAGCAGGTGGGGACAGGGGCCCACAGATACGCAGTATTTT
CDR3aa: CASRWGQGPTDTQYF
v_gene: TRBV28
abundance: -
len: 15
j_gene: TRBJ2-3
d_gene: TRBD1

CDR3nt: TGTGCCAGCAGCCAAGGAGCAGGGACAGCCGCCAAAAACATTCAGTACTTC
CDR3aa: CASSQGAGTAAKNIQYF
v_gene: TRBV14
abundance: once
len: 17
j_gene: TRBJ2-4
d_gene: TRBD1

CDR3nt: TGTGCCAGCACCACGCTAGCGGGAGGGAAGGACGCCGGGGAGCTGTTTTTT
CDR3aa: CASTTLAGGKDAGELFF
v_gene: TRBV27
abundance: -
len: 17
j_gene: TRBJ2-2
d_gene: TRBD2

CDR3nt: TGTGCCTGGAGTGAACATCCGAAGTTTCTTGGCTACACCTTC
CDR3aa: CAWSEHPKFLGYTF
v_gene: TRBV30
abundance: -
len: 14
j_gene: TRBJ1-2
d_gene: -

CDR3nt: TGCAGCGCCGTCTCCGGGACCCTCAATGAGCAGTTCTTC
CDR3aa: CSAVSGTLNEQFF
v_gene: TRBV29-1
abundance: once
len: 13
j_gene: TRBJ2-1
d_gene: -

CDR3nt: TGTGCCAGCAGCTTAAGGGATCTCGGGGACGAAGCTTTCTTT
CDR3aa: CASSLRDLGDEAFF
v_gene: TRBV11-1
abundance: few
len: 14
j_gene: TRBJ1-1
d_gene: -

CDR3nt: TGTGCCAGCAGCTTAGGCAGGACCTACGAGCAGTACTTC
CDR3aa: CASSLGRTYEQYF
v_gene: TRBV7-2
abundance: few
len: 13
j_gene: TRBJ2-7
d_gene: -

CDR3nt: TGTGCCAGCAGTTACGGGGGGGAGCTGTTTTTT
CDR3aa: CASSYGGELFF
v_gene: TRBV6-6
abundance: medium-sized
len: 11
j_gene: TRBJ2-2
d_gene: -

CDR3nt: TGTGCCAGCAGTTTATATGGTGTCTACGAGCAGTACTTC
CDR3aa: CASSLYGVYEQYF
v_gene: TRBV28
abundance: -
len: 13
j_gene: TRBJ2-7
d_gene: -

CDR3nt: TGTGCCACCAGCAGAGATGCAGGGGCCCTACAGGGCTATGGCTACACCTTC
CDR3aa: CATSRDAGALQGYGYTF
v_gene: TRBV15
abundance: -
len: 17
j_gene: TRBJ1-2
d_gene: -

CDR3nt: TGTGCCAGCAGCCCTCAAACAGGGGAGTGGGAGACCCAGTACTTC
CDR3aa: CASSPQTGEWETQYF
v_gene: TRBV7-9
abundance: -
len: 15
j_gene: TRBJ2-5
d_gene: TRBD1

CDR3nt: TGTGCCAGCAGCGTAGCACTTTACAATGAGCAGTTCTTC
CDR3aa: CASSVALYNEQFF
v_gene: TRBV9
abundance: -
len: 13
j_gene: TRBJ2-1
d_gene: -

CDR3nt: TGCAGCGCCGCGGGACAGGGGCCCGGGGAGCTGTTTTTT
CDR3aa: CSAAGQGPGELFF
v_gene: TRBV29-1
abundance: few
len: 13
j_gene: TRBJ2-2
d_gene: TRBD1

CDR3nt: TGCAGCGCGACTAGCGGGAGATCTTACGAGCAGTACTTC
CDR3aa: CSATSGRSYEQYF
v_gene: TRBV29-1
abundance: few
len: 13
j_gene: TRBJ2-7
d_gene: TRBD2

CDR3nt: TGTGCCAGCAGCTTGAAGAACACTGAAGCTTTCTTT
CDR3aa: CASSLKNTEAFF
v_gene: TRBV5-6
abundance: -
len: 12
j_gene: TRBJ1-1
d_gene: -

CDR3nt: TGTGCCAGCAGTGATAGCTACGAGCAGTACTTC
CDR3aa: CASSDSYEQYF
v_gene: TRBV6-1
abundance: -
len: 11
j_gene: TRBJ2-7
d_gene: -

CDR3nt: TGTGCCAGCAGACCCGACAGGGGTGGGGGGACTGAAGCTTTCTTT
CDR3aa: CASRPDRGGGTEAFF
v_gene: TRBV13
abundance: -
len: 15
j_gene: TRBJ1-1
d_gene: TRBD1

CDR3nt: TGCAGCGTAGCCGGGACTAGCGGCTACAATGAGCAGTTCTTC
CDR3aa: CSVAGTSGYNEQFF
v_gene: TRBV29-1
abundance: -
len: 14
j_gene: TRBJ2-1
d_gene: TRBD2

CDR3nt: TGTGCCAGCAGTAGGGGGAGTGACAGCGGGGAGCTGTTTTTT
CDR3aa: CASSRGSDSGELFF
v_gene: TRBV6-1
abundance: -
len: 14
j_gene: TRBJ2-2
d_gene: -

CDR3nt: TGTGCCAGCAGCCCCAGTTACAATGAGCAGTTCTTC
CDR3aa: CASSPSYNEQFF
v_gene: TRBV5-6
abundance: -
len: 12
j_gene: TRBJ2-1
d_gene: -

CDR3nt: TGTGCCTGGAGTGTACGTCTTAACAATGAGCAGTTCTTC
CDR3aa: CAWSVRLNNEQFF
v_gene: TRBV30
abundance: -
len: 13
j_gene: TRBJ2-1
d_gene: -

CDR3nt: TGTGCCAGCAGCTTAGTAAGTAGCCGATACGAGCAGTACTTC
CDR3aa: CASSLVSSRYEQYF
v_gene: TRBV7-9
abundance: many
len: 14
j_gene: TRBJ2-7
d_gene: -

CDR3nt: TGTGCCAGCAGTGAAGCGCTAACGACAGGGAGACTGGGAAAACTGTTTTTT
CDR3aa: CASSEALTTGRLGKLFF
v_gene: TRBV6-1
abundance: -
len: 17
j_gene: TRBJ1-4
d_gene: TRBD1

CDR3nt: TGCAGCGTTGCCGGCGGGACAGCTAATGAAAAACTGTTTTTT
CDR3aa: CSVAGGTANEKLFF
v_gene: TRBV29-1
abundance: -
len: 14
j_gene: TRBJ1-4
d_gene: TRBD1

CDR3nt: TGTGCCAGCGGAGGACTAGCGGGCTACAATGAGCAGTTCTTC
CDR3aa: CASGGLAGYNEQFF
v_gene: TRBV25-1
abundance: -
len: 14
j_gene: TRBJ2-1
d_gene: TRBD2

CDR3nt: TGTGCCAGCAGCTTAAGAGCGGGGAGCCCAGACGAGCAGTACTTC
CDR3aa: CASSLRAGSPDEQYF
v_gene: TRBV9
abundance: few
len: 15
j_gene: TRBJ2-7
d_gene: TRBD2

CDR3nt: TGTGCCAGCAGCTTAGCACAGAACGAGCAGTACTTC
CDR3aa: CASSLAQNEQYF
v_gene: TRBV7-9
abundance: -
len: 12
j_gene: TRBJ2-7
d_gene: -

CDR3nt: TGCAGCGTCGAAGGCCCTAGCGGCGGGGGTGACGACGAGCAGTACTTC
CDR3aa: CSVEGPSGGGDDEQYF
v_gene: TRBV29-1
abundance: few
len: 16
j_gene: TRBJ2-7
d_gene: TRBD2

CDR3nt: TGTGCCAGCCGCTATCGTTTGGAGGACGGCTCTGGAAACACCATATATTTT
CDR3aa: CASRYRLEDGSGNTIYF
v_gene: TRBV19
abundance: -
len: 17
j_gene: TRBJ1-3
d_gene: -

CDR3nt: TGCAGCGTTGAAGGTCCGAGCGGGAGTTTAGAAGATACGCAGTATTTT
CDR3aa: CSVEGPSGSLEDTQYF
v_gene: TRBV29-1
abundance: few
len: 16
j_gene: TRBJ2-3
d_gene: TRBD2

CDR3nt: TGTGCCGGAACAGGGTTTACGAACACCGGGGAGCTGTTTTTT
CDR3aa: CAGTGFTNTGELFF
v_gene: TRBV30
abundance: -
len: 14
j_gene: TRBJ2-2
d_gene: -

CDR3nt: TGTGCCAGCAGCGTAGCAGCGGGAGGCGTTGAGACCCAGTACTTC
CDR3aa: CASSVAAGGVETQYF
v_gene: TRBV9
abundance: -
len: 15
j_gene: TRBJ2-5
d_gene: TRBD2

CDR3nt: TGTGCCAGCAGCTGGGGACAGGGGAGAAACGAGCAGTACTTC
CDR3aa: CASSWGQGRNEQYF
v_gene: TRBV7-2
abundance: -
len: 14
j_gene: TRBJ2-7
d_gene: TRBD1

CDR3nt: TGTGCCAGCAGTGAACAGTCCTACGAGCAGTACTTC
CDR3aa: CASSEQSYEQYF
v_gene: TRBV28
abundance: once
len: 12
j_gene: TRBJ2-7
d_gene: -

CDR3nt: TGCAGCGTTGTGCGCGTGCGACAGGGGAACACCGGGGAGCTGTTTTTT
CDR3aa: CSVVRVRQGNTGELFF
v_gene: TRBV29-1
abundance: few
len: 16
j_gene: TRBJ2-2
d_gene: TRBD1

CDR3nt: TGTGCCACAGTCAGGGCGGGATATGAGCAGTTCTTC
CDR3aa: CATVRAGYEQFF
v_gene: TRBV7-9
abundance: -
len: 12
j_gene: TRBJ2-1
d_gene: -

CDR3nt: TGCAGCGTTGACGGGGGAGAGACCCAGTACTTC
CDR3aa: CSVDGGETQYF
v_gene: TRBV29-1
abundance: few
len: 11
j_gene: TRBJ2-5
d_gene: -

CDR3nt: TGTGCCAGCAGCTTAACGGGACTAGCGTACAATGAGCAGTTCTTC
CDR3aa: CASSLTGLAYNEQFF
v_gene: TRBV7-9
abundance: -
len: 15
j_gene: TRBJ2-1
d_gene: TRBD2

CDR3nt: TGTGCCTGGACCCCGGGACAGTCCACAGATACGCAGTATTTT
CDR3aa: CAWTPGQSTDTQYF
v_gene: TRBV30
abundance: few
len: 14
j_gene: TRBJ2-3
d_gene: TRBD1

CDR3nt: TGTGCCAGCAGCCTTACAGGGCACCACTCTGGGGCCAACGTCCTGACTTTC
CDR3aa: CASSLTGHHSGANVLTF
v_gene: TRBV5-6
abundance: few
len: 17
j_gene: TRBJ2-6
d_gene: -

CDR3nt: TGTGCCAGCAGCCTCAGGGAACTGAACTATGGCTACACCTTC
CDR3aa: CASSLRELNYGYTF
v_gene: TRBV7-9
abundance: few
len: 14
j_gene: TRBJ1-2
d_gene: -

CDR3nt: TGCGCCAGCAGCCACATAGGGGAAGAGACCCAGTACTTC
CDR3aa: CASSHIGEETQYF
v_gene: TRBV4-1
abundance: -
len: 13
j_gene: TRBJ2-5
d_gene: -

CDR3nt: TGCAGCGTTGAAGGGGCAGATACGCAGTATTTT
CDR3aa: CSVEGADTQYF
v_gene: TRBV29-1
abundance: -
len: 11
j_gene: TRBJ2-3
d_gene: -

CDR3nt: TGTGCCAGCAGTTACCCGGGACGGCCCCAAGAGACCCAGTACTTC
CDR3aa: CASSYPGRPQETQYF
v_gene: TRBV6-5
abundance: -
len: 15
j_gene: TRBJ2-5
d_gene: -

CDR3nt: TGTGGCAGTCGGTTGGGTAGGGAGAATGAGCAGTTCTTC
CDR3aa: CGSRLGRENEQFF
v_gene: TRBV19
abundance: -
len: 13
j_gene: TRBJ2-1
d_gene: -

CDR3nt: TGCGCCAGCAGCCAAGAACTAGCGGACCACAATGAGCAGTTCTTC
CDR3aa: CASSQELADHNEQFF
v_gene: TRBV4-1
abundance: -
len: 15
j_gene: TRBJ2-1
d_gene: TRBD2

CDR3nt: TGTGCCAGCAGCGAACGTCCGGGACGCTTAGAGACCCAGTACTTC
CDR3aa: CASSERPGRLETQYF
v_gene: TRBV9
abundance: -
len: 15
j_gene: TRBJ2-5
d_gene: -

CDR3nt: TGTGCCAGCAGCTTTACCGGGTGGAGGTCTGGGGCCAACGTCCTGACTTTC
CDR3aa: CASSFTGWRSGANVLTF
v_gene: TRBV7-2
abundance: few
len: 17
j_gene: TRBJ2-6
d_gene: -